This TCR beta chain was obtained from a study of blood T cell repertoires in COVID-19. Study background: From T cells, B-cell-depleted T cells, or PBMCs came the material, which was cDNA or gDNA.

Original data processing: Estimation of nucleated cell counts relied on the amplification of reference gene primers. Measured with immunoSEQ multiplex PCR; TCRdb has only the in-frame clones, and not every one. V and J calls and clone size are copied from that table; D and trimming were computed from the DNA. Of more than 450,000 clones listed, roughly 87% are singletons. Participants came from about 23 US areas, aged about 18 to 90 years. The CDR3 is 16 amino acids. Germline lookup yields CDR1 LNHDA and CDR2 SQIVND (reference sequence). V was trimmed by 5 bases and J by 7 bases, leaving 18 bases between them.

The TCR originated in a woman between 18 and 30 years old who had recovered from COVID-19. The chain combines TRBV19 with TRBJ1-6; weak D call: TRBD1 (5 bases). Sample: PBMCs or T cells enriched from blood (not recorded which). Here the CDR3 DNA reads TGTGCCAGTAGTTTCCAGCGGGGACTGACAAATTCACCCCTCCACTTT. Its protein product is CASSFQRGLTNSPLHF.